The table lists the clone carrying this TCR beta chain with many counts. Its cognate antigen is unknown. The entry originates in a study of human T cells and chemical hapten exposure. Overall study context: Sensitization used 2% DPC on around 2 cm by around 2 cm upper inner arm skin. Findings and limits, study-wide: All donors were alopecia patients, so their immunity may differ from that of healthy people. No change in TCRs above 1 in 1000 frequency was produced by DPC sensitization.

This sample's time point: patch test 1, 2 weeks after DPC sensitization. Treatment: therapeutic diphenylcyclopropenone sensitization with weekly scalp DPC. Unfractionated whole blood yielded total RNA. The CDR3 sequence is 14 residues long. Germline lookup yields CDR1 SNHLY and CDR2 FYNNEI. The ends lost 5 bases at V and 12 bases at J; junction bases unmatched: 12. MiXCR was run by TCRdb on the RACE reads, yielding one entry per CDR3 protein. The data contain 39,000 or so distinct CDR3 sequences, 3% to 4.5% of them seen just once; the ten biggest clones take up around 26%. Sequencing was performed on whole blood, taken in connection with sensitization to the hapten diphenylcyclopropenone (DPC). This clonotype was sampled from a middle-aged man with alopecia areata. Some clones in this sample may be carry-over from other donors' samples. This rearrangement joins TRBV2 to TRBJ2-1; 8 bases match TRBD2. The DNA of the CDR3 is TGTGCCAGCAGTTCCGGACTAGCCCAAAGATCGCAGTTCTTC. This gives the protein CASSSGLAQRSQFF.